These 18 T cell receptor beta chains were all obtained from the same sample, sequenced in a study of post-analysis software for immune sequencing data. Incorporated into the TCR beta cDNA libraries were unique molecular identifiers, which served to reduce PCR and sequencing biases. TCRdb ran MiXCR on the PCR reads and lists one entry per CDR3 protein. The table includes about 500,000 distinct CDR3 sequences, roughly 45% detected once. The antigens of these receptors remain unknown. Study-wide results and limits: Elevated frequency relative to controls characterized four or five TRBV segments in patients, TRBV5-6, TRBV5-1 and TRBV20-1 among them.

Sequencing input: blood. The receptors here all came from a girl between 10 and 17 years old with multiple sclerosis.

The rearrangement links TRBV5-4 to TRBJ2-5, with a possible D match to TRBD2 (6 bases). Deletions cut 4 bases from V and 11 bases from J, with 27 bases between. This CDR3 comprises 16 residues. Germline V CDR1 and CDR2: SGHNT, YYREEE (reference sequence). CDR3 DNA sequence: TGTGCCAGCAGCACCGGGACTCCGAGCCTACCAAATGAGCAGTACTTC. Amino acid sequence: CASSTGTPSLPNEQYF.

The chain has TRBV10-3 and TRBJ2-7, with D tentatively TRBD2 (7 bases). The CDR3 extends over 15 amino acids. V was cut by 3 bases and J by 5 bases, with 17 bases left in between. Germline V gene lookup returns CDR1 ENHRY and CDR2 SYGVKD. The CDR3 nucleotides read TGTGCCATCAGTGAAGGGGGAGGGCCGTCTGACGAGCAGTACTTC. Its protein is CAISEGGGPSDEQYF.

The chain has TRBV12-3 or TRBV12-4 and TRBJ2-7; possible D gene TRBD1, 7 bases. The V end was cut by 3 bases, the J end by 2 bases, with 14 bases between. The CDR3 loop spans 15 amino acids. The DNA of the CDR3 is TGTGCCAGCAGTTTGGGGGGCAGGGGGGCCTACGAGCAGTACTTC. It translates to CASSLGGRGAYEQYF.

The CDR3, as DNA: TGTGCCATCAGTGAGTCGAGAGGGCTGACAACTAATGAAAAACTGTTTTTT. It codes for CAISESRGLTTNEKLFF. V and J are TRBV10-3 and TRBJ1-4; no definite D call. With 0 bases removed from V and 0 bases from J, the gap between germline ends came to 11 bases. CDR1 ENHRY and CDR2 SYGVKD come from the germline V gene. The CDR3 length is 17 residues.

This chain joins TRBV2 and TRBJ1-6; TRBD1 aligns across 7 bases. Germline V gene data show CDR1 as SNHLY and CDR2 as FYNNEI. Germline trimming cut 6 bases from V and 7 bases from J; bases unmatched to any gene: 12. CDR3 size: 16 residues. CDR3 coding DNA: TGTGCCAGCAGCAAGGACAGGACGATAGTGAATTCACCCCTCCACTTT. Translated, it gives CASSKDRTIVNSPLHF. Using reference TRBV2 and TRBJ1-6 for the parts outside the CDR3, the full variable domain is EPEVTQTPSHQVTQMGQEVILRCVPISNHLYFYWYRQILGQKVEFLVSFYNNEISEKSEIFDDQFSVERPDGSNFTLKIRSTKLEDSAMYFCASSKDRTIVNSPLHFGNGTRLTVT.

This clonotype came up a few times. The rearrangement links TRBV20-1 to TRBJ2-5; 10 bases align to TRBD2. V dropped 3 bases and J dropped 1; count of bases not matched to a gene: 5. This CDR3 has 15 amino acids. Germline V gene data show CDR1 as DFQATT and CDR2 as SNEGSKA (reference sequence). CDR3: CSASRRLAGQETQYF. The CDR3 nucleotides are TGCAGTGCTAGCCGCCGACTAGCGGGCCAAGAGACCCAGTACTTC.

This clonotype was observed a handful of times. This rearrangement joins TRBV12-3 or TRBV12-4 to TRBJ2-1; 9 bases fit TRBD2. The ends lost 5 bases at V and 3 bases at J; junction bases unmatched: 8. The CDR3 is 16 amino acids. CDR3: CASSRVAGEGYNEQFF. The CDR3 DNA follows: TGTGCCAGCAGTCGGGTAGCGGGAGAAGGCTACAATGAGCAGTTCTTC.

This clonotype was seen more than once but under ten times. As DNA, the CDR3 is TGCAGTGCTACGGGACTTCTTTACGAGCAGTACTTC. Protein product: CSATGLLYEQYF. This sequence joins TRBV20-1 and TRBJ2-7; TRBD2 might be the D (6 bases). Trimming removed 4 bases from V and 4 bases from J, with 11 bases in between. Germline V gives CDR1 DFQATT, CDR2 SNEGSKA (reference sequence). This CDR3 has 12 amino acids.

As for this clonotype: Sequence at one end of the junction differs from germline and may be a read error. The chain links TRBV7-3 to TRBJ2-3; D unresolved. The CDR3 covers 14 residues. The V gene's germline CDR1 is SGHTA and CDR2 FQGTGA. The CDR3 reads CSSSFNGGTDTQYF. For the CDR3, the DNA is TGTTCCAGCAGCTTTAACGGCGGCACAGATACGCAGTATTTT.

J is TRBJ2-7 and V is TRBV7-9, with 10 bases that match TRBD2. V dropped 3 bases and J dropped 0; count of bases not matched to a gene: 5. The CDR3 loop spans 16 amino acids. Germline V lookup: CDR1 SEHNR, CDR2 FQNEAQ (reference sequence). The DNA of the CDR3 is TGTGCCAGCAGCTTCCTCGGGACTAGCGACTCCTACGAGCAGTACTTC. Protein: CASSFLGTSDSYEQYF.

This sequence joins TRBV12-3 or TRBV12-4 and TRBJ1-2; 9 positions agree with TRBD1. J lost 8 bases, V lost 5 bases, and 9 bases had no gene match. The CDR3 consists of 14 residues. The CDR3 DNA reads as TGTGCCAGCAGTCAGACTGGACAGGGGTGGGGCTACACCTTC. It is translated as CASSQTGQGWGYTF.

In this sample, this clonotype turned up many times. The V gene is TRBV29-1, the J gene TRBJ2-7; D may be TRBD1 (5 bases). This CDR3 spans 13 amino acids. The V end was cut by 3 bases, the J end by 3 bases, with 12 bases between. CDR1 is SQVTM and CDR2 is ANQGSEA in the germline V gene. The CDR3 region is CSVEEGASYEQYF. The CDR3 nucleotides read TGCAGCGTTGAGGAAGGGGCGAGCTACGAGCAGTACTTC.

The V gene is TRBV27, the J gene TRBJ1-4, with D unclear. Trimming removed 5 bases from V and 1 base from J, with 8 bases in between. This CDR3 is built from 14 residues. Germline CDR1 reads MNHEY; CDR2 reads SMNVEV (reference sequence). The CDR3 region is CASSLGRTNEKLFF. CDR3 DNA sequence: TGTGCCAGCAGTCTAGGGAGAACTAATGAAAAACTGTTTTTT.

Comments on this clonotype: This may come from a read error, since a much larger clone is one base off. V usage is TRBV29-1 and J usage is TRBJ2-4, with D unclear. CDR3 length equals 13 residues. CDR1 and CDR2 from the germline V gene are SQVTM and ANQGSEA. V lost 5 bases to trimming and J lost 13 bases, with 21 bases between them. CDR3 DNA: TGCAGCGTTAGGACCTTCGTCGAAGATGGGCAGTACTTC. Encoded protein: CSVRTFVEDGQYF.

The chain couples TRBV6-5 to TRBJ2-3, with 8 bases that match TRBD2. V was pared by 5 bases and J by 7 bases, with 14 bases of the junction left unmatched. The CDR3 runs 16 residues. Germline V gene sequence: CDR1 MNHEY, CDR2 SVGAGI. Here the CDR3 DNA reads TGTGCCAGCAGTACCCTCCCCGGGGGGGGAGGAAATACGCAGTATTTT. It translates to CASSTLPGGGGNTQYF.

This clonotype turned up a few times. The chain is built from TRBV20-1 and TRBJ2-1, with a weak D call TRBD2 (6 bases). CDR1 and CDR2 (germline): DFQATT, SNEGSKA (reference sequence). This CDR3 region has 13 residues. The V and J ends lost 6 bases and 8 bases respectively, with 17 bases between them. CDR3 loop: CSATGGSDHEQFF. CDR3 nucleotides: TGCAGTGCAACCGGGGGATCCGACCATGAGCAGTTCTTC.

About this clonotype itself: A much more abundant neighbour one base away suggests this may be a read error. The V gene is TRBV5-6, the J gene TRBJ2-1; no definite D call. This CDR3 has 14 amino acids. The germline V gene has CDR1 SGHDT and CDR2 YYEEEE. The CDR3 sequence is CASSVIYGYKEQFF. CDR3 nucleotide sequence: TGTGCCAGCAGCGTAATCTATGGGTACAAGGAGCAGTTCTTC.

V gene TRBV9 combines with J gene TRBJ2-2; D is possibly TRBD1 or TRBD2 (5 bases each). Germline V gene sequence: CDR1 SGDLS, CDR2 YYNGEE. The CDR3 contains 15 residues. Trimming stripped 2 bases from V and 7 bases from J, with 15 bases between. The CDR3 loop reads CASSVNGAVLGELFF. The DNA for the CDR3 is TGTGCCAGCAGCGTTAACGGGGCGGTGCTCGGGGAGCTGTTTTTT.